This entry lists 25 T cell receptor beta chains sequenced from one sample in a study of neurological immune-mediated disorders. From the 5' RACE reads, TCRdb called clonotypes with MiXCR, one entry per CDR3 protein. The sample lists just over 95,000 distinct CDR3 sequences, 3% to 4% seen once, with around 6% in the top ten. The sample taken for sequencing was PBMCs. The source of these receptors is a woman aged 18-35 years with multiple sclerosis.

Ten or more counts support this clonotype. CDR3: CASSQGQNNEKLFF. The CDR3 DNA follows: TGCGCCAGCAGCCAAGGACAAAATAATGAAAAACTGTTTTTT. This chain links TRBV5-1 with TRBJ1-4, with D possibly matching TRBD1 (5 bases). Trimming removed 4 bases from V and 4 bases from J, with 11 bases in between. The germline CDR1 and CDR2 sequences are SGHRS and YFSETQ. This CDR3 region has 14 residues.

Ten or more counts support this clonotype. J is TRBJ1-3 and V is TRBV7-2; perhaps TRBD1 as D (5 bases). Deletions cut 1 base from V and 2 bases from J, with 12 bases between. The CDR3 consists of 16 residues. Per germline, CDR1 SGHTA and CDR2 FQGNSA. Here the CDR3 reads CASSLGAKGAGNTIYF. The CDR3 bases are TGTGCCAGCAGCTTAGGGGCGAAAGGGGCTGGAAACACCATATATTTT.

This clonotype appeared many times. This chain connects TRBV20-1 to TRBJ1-1; D gene unclear. In germline, CDR1 is DFQATT, CDR2 SNEGSKA (reference sequence). V shed 3 bases and J shed 7 bases, with 12 bases lying between them. The CDR3 sequence is 12 residues long. DNA of the CDR3: TGCAGTGCTAGTCCACAGTCGGTTGAAGCTTTCTTT. Residues: CSASPQSVEAFF.

This clonotype was seen at least ten times. The V call is TRBV5-1, the J call TRBJ1-4; TRBD1 matches at 8 bases. V trimming: 4 bases; J trimming: 13 bases; junction bases outside the gene matches: 18. Germline V gene sequence: CDR1 SGHRS, CDR2 YFSETQ. CDR3 length: 16 residues. The CDR3: CASSKDTGTGQVGLFF. CDR3 bases: TGCGCCAGCAGCAAGGACACCGGGACAGGCCAAGTCGGACTGTTTTTT.

This clonotype was detected a few times. V and J are TRBV30 and TRBJ2-1; maybe TRBD2 (7 bases). Germline loops: CDR1 GTSNPN, CDR2 SVGIG (reference sequence). This CDR3 comprises 10 residues. With 5 bases removed from V and 16 bases from J, the gap between germline ends came to 15 bases. CDR3 sequence reads: CAWGGGHLFF. Here the CDR3 DNA reads TGTGCCTGGGGGGGGGGACACCTTTTCTTC.

This clonotype was seen repeatedly, ten times or more. This chain joins TRBV5-1 and TRBJ2-7, with D maybe TRBD2 (5 bases). The germline V gene has CDR1 SGHRS and CDR2 YFSETQ. This CDR3 contains 15 residues. Deletions cut 0 bases from V and 4 bases from J, with 14 bases between. The CDR3 bases are TGCGCCAGCAGCTTGGATGGACGGTCGGGGTACGAGCAGTACTTC. It encodes CASSLDGRSGYEQYF.

In its sample, this clonotype was seen a few times. This may come from a read error, since a much larger clone is one base off. The CDR3 reads CASSTGTVSGKTIYF. The CDR3 DNA sequence: TGTGCCAGCAGCACCGGGACAGTCTCTGGAAAAACCATATATTTT. The chain is built from TRBV3-1 and TRBJ1-3; 7 nucleotides line up with TRBD1. Germline V gene lookup returns CDR1 LGHDT and CDR2 YNNKEL (reference sequence). The CDR3 is 15 residues long.

This clonotype was seen ten or more times. This chain joins TRBV6-5 and TRBJ2-3, with 7 bases matching TRBD1. Germline CDR1 MNHEY, CDR2 SVGAGI. With 0 bases clipped from V and 3 bases from J, the junction kept 3 bases outside the gene matches. The CDR3 loop spans 15 amino acids. In nucleotides, the CDR3 is TGTGCCAGCAGTTACTCCTACAGGGGAACAGATACGCAGTATTTT. Encoded protein: CASSYSYRGTDTQYF.

This clonotype was found many times. The chain combines TRBV4-3 with TRBJ2-7; 7 positions match TRBD2. With 4 bases clipped from V and 4 bases from J, the junction kept 4 bases outside the gene matches. This CDR3 has 13 amino acids. CDR1 and CDR2 from the germline V gene are LGHNA and YSLEER. The CDR3 protein is CASSPGTTYEQYF. In DNA, the CDR3 is TGCGCCAGCAGCCCCGGGACTACGTACGAGCAGTACTTC.

Ten or more counts support this clonotype. The chain employs TRBV6-1 and TRBJ2-7; TRBD2 matches at 12 bases. In germline, CDR1 is MNHNS, CDR2 SASEGT. With V trimmed by 6 bases and J by 3 bases, 3 bases remained unmatched. The CDR3 spans 14 residues. This CDR3 reads CASRRTSGIYEQYF. The CDR3 DNA reads as TGTGCCAGCAGGAGGACTAGCGGGATCTACGAGCAGTACTTC.

At least ten counts were recorded for this clonotype. This rearrangement joins TRBV20-1 to TRBJ2-5; no definite D call. V gave up 6 bases and J gave up 2 bases, with 10 bases separating them. The CDR3 totals 12 residues. Germline values: CDR1 DFQATT, CDR2 SNEGSKA (reference sequence). Written as DNA, the CDR3 is TGCAGTGCCAAGGACCTTCAAGAGACCCAGTACTTC. It encodes CSAKDLQETQYF.

The sample holds many counts of this clonotype. The chain couples TRBV11-2 to TRBJ1-6; maybe TRBD1 (5 bases). Trimming removed 0 bases from V and 11 bases from J, with 20 bases in between. From germline, CDR1 is SGHAT and CDR2 FQNNGV. The CDR3 totals 17 residues. This chain's CDR3 is CASSLDSGTTVRAPLHF. CDR3 nucleotides: TGTGCCAGCAGCTTAGACTCCGGGACGACGGTTAGGGCACCCCTCCACTTT.

This clonotype was counted many times. J is TRBJ1-2 and V is TRBV20-1, with TRBD1 identical over 7 bases. V gave up 0 bases and J gave up 5 bases; unmatched junction bases: 18. Germline lookup yields CDR1 DFQATT and CDR2 SNEGSKA (reference sequence). CDR3 length equals 18 residues. The CDR3 bases are TGCAGTGCTAGAGATCCTCCAGGGGACAGAGGGAGCCTTTATGGCTACACCTTC. This translates into CSARDPPGDRGSLYGYTF.

This chain joins TRBV6-1 and TRBJ2-7; D is undetermined. Trimming took 8 bases from V and 5 from J, leaving 16 bases between them. The CDR3 has 13 amino acids. Germline CDR1 and CDR2: MNHNS and SASEGT. The CDR3 nucleotides read TGTGCCAGCGGGGTGGACCGCACGAACGAGCAGTACTTC. This gives the protein CASGVDRTNEQYF.

There are many counts of this clonotype. This chain uses TRBV19 with TRBJ2-7; D gene uncertain. Trimming cost V 2 bases and J 6 bases, with 17 bases left between them. Germline CDR1 LNHDA, CDR2 SQIVND (reference sequence). The CDR3 spans 15 residues. The CDR3 nucleotides read TGTGCCAGTAGTATAATGGCCGACGCGGTCCTCGAGCAGTACTTC. Its protein is CASSIMADAVLEQYF.

This clonotype was seen repeatedly, ten times or more. The chain employs TRBV20-1 and TRBJ2-1; 7 nucleotides align to TRBD2. Unmatched junction bases numbered 4, after V lost 4 bases and J lost 1 base. The CDR3 covers 14 residues. From germline, CDR1 is DFQATT and CDR2 SNEGSKA (reference sequence). In DNA form, the CDR3 reads TGCAGTGCTATTGAAGCGGGGTCCTACAATGAGCAGTTCTTC. Its protein product is CSAIEAGSYNEQFF.

This clonotype appeared many times. The gene calls are TRBV7-9 and TRBJ2-3; D is unresolved. CDR1 and CDR2 from the germline V gene are SEHNR and FQNEAQ (reference sequence). CDR3 length: 14 residues. Deletions cut 1 base from V and 6 bases from J, with 11 bases between. The CDR3 DNA follows: TGTGCCAGCAGCTTAGAGAACTCTTGGGATACGCAGTATTTT. It encodes CASSLENSWDTQYF.

At least ten counts were recorded for this clonotype. This chain joins TRBV15 and TRBJ1-2, with D tentatively TRBD1 (6 bases). The germline gives CDR1 LNHNV, CDR2 YYDKDF (reference sequence). The CDR3 extends over 15 amino acids. V lost 1 base, J lost 4 bases, and 13 bases lay in between. CDR3 bases: TGTGCCACCAGCAGAGCTACAGGACAGACCTATGGCTACACCTTC. It yields the protein CATSRATGQTYGYTF.

This clonotype was observed many times. The chain has TRBV5-1 and TRBJ1-4, with no clear D. With 0 bases removed from V and 6 bases from J, the gap between germline ends came to 9 bases. CDR1 is SGHRS and CDR2 is YFSETQ in the germline V gene. The length of the CDR3 is 14 residues. Here the CDR3 reads CASSLGEQYEKLFF. CDR3 nucleotides: TGCGCCAGCAGCTTGGGAGAACAGTATGAAAAACTGTTTTTT. The entire variable domain, with the rest obtained from reference TRBV5-1 and TRBJ1-4, is as follows: KAGVTQTPRYLIKTRGQQVTLSCSPISGHRSVSWYQQTPGQGLQFLFEYFSETQRNKGNFPGRFSGRQFSNSRSEMNVSTLELGDSALYLCASSLGEQYEKLFFGSGTQLSVL.

In its sample, this clonotype was seen many times. The V and J genes are TRBV28 and TRBJ2-5; D is ambiguous. Germline V gives CDR1 MDHEN, CDR2 SYDVKM. The CDR3 runs to 11 residues. The ends were cut back, 4 bases at V and 4 bases at J, with 4 bases in the middle. The DNA for the CDR3 is TGTGCCAGCAGTTCCCCAGAGACCCAGTACTTC. Protein sequence: CASSSPETQYF. Full variable domain (rest looked up from reference TRBV28 and TRBJ2-5): DVKVTQSSRYLVKRTGEKVFLECVQDMDHENMFWYRQDPGLGLRLIYFSYDVKMKEKGDIPEGYSVSREKKERFSLILESASTNQTSMYLCASSSPETQYFGPGTRLLVL.

This clonotype was picked up many times. The chain employs TRBV6-2 or TRBV6-3 and TRBJ2-7, with D possibly TRBD1 on 6 matching bases. The CDR3 has 12 amino acids. Germline V lookup: CDR1 MNHEY, CDR2 SVGEGT. Trimming shortened V by 8 bases and J by 5 bases, and 13 bases separated the two germline ends. This CDR3 is CASSWTVHEQYF. The CDR3 nucleotides are TGTGCCAGCTCTTGGACAGTCCACGAGCAGTACTTC.

This clonotype was counted ten times or more. This CDR3 reads CSVDASGDRGGTEAFF. Written as DNA, the CDR3 is TGCAGCGTTGACGCCTCTGGAGACAGGGGTGGTACTGAAGCTTTCTTT. The gene calls are TRBV29-1 and TRBJ1-1; TRBD1 aligns across 8 bases. V lost 3 bases, J lost 5 bases, and 14 bases stayed unmatched. The length of the CDR3 is 16 residues. CDR1 SQVTM and CDR2 ANQGSEA come from the germline V gene.

This clonotype was detected many times. V and J are TRBV29-1 and TRBJ1-4, with D uncertain. The CDR3 is made up of 12 amino acids. V lost 6 bases and J 7 bases, leaving 12 bases between the germline ends. The V gene's germline CDR1 is SQVTM and CDR2 ANQGSEA. This CDR3 is CSVLGLGEKLFF. CDR3 bases: TGCAGCGTCCTCGGACTAGGTGAAAAACTGTTTTTT.

This clonotype showed up many times. The chain recombines TRBV7-2 with TRBJ2-7; unclear D gene. The CDR3 covers 13 residues. V was cut by 0 bases and J by 9 bases, with 12 bases left in between. Germline lookup yields CDR1 SGHTA and CDR2 FQGNSA. The CDR3 DNA reads as TGTGCCAGCAGCTTAGCGGGCTTAAGGGTGCAGTACTTC. Translation: CASSLAGLRVQYF.

This clonotype was observed many times. The rearrangement uses TRBV5-5 and TRBJ2-7, with TRBD1 matching over 9 bases. After removal of 3 bases from V and 3 bases from J, the junction contained 7 bases not matched to a gene. Germline CDR1 and CDR2: SGHKS and YYEKEE (reference sequence). The CDR3 sequence is 15 residues long. The CDR3 spells CASSSGGTGYYEQYF. CDR3 DNA: TGTGCCAGCAGCTCCGGTGGGACAGGGTACTACGAGCAGTACTTC.